This T cell receptor (beta chain) comes out of a study of circulating tumor DNA in untreated peripheral T-cell lymphoma. Broader study findings: Tumor-specific clonotypes were found in more than 65% of patients.

About this clone: The target antigen is unknown.

V lost 6 bases and J 9 bases, leaving 9 bases between the germline ends. The germline gives CDR1 SGHDN, CDR2 FVKESK. The CDR3 runs to 12 residues. Profiling relied on immunoSEQ multiplex PCR, and the TCRdb table lists in-frame clones only, not all of them. The sample has 450 or so clones, roughly 85% seen once. The rearrangement uses TRBV14 and TRBJ1-6; D not resolved. The receptor's source is a human donor with peripheral T-cell lymphoma. Input material: cell-free DNA from blood serum. CDR3 nucleotides: TGTGCCAGCAGTCAAATGGGTTCACCCCTCCACTTT. Encoded protein: CASSQMGSPLHF. The full variable domain, rest sourced from reference TRBV14 and TRBJ1-6, is EAGVTQFPSHSVIEKGQTVTLRCDPISGHDNLYWYRRVMGKEIKFLLHFVKESKQDESGMPNNRFLAERTGGTYSTLKVQPAELEDSGVYFCASSQMGSPLHFGNGTRLTVT.